These 26 T cell receptor beta chains came from one sample sequenced in a study of T cell changes during pregnancy in multiple sclerosis. Using immunoSEQ multiplex PCR, the repertoire was profiled, and TCRdb retains in-frame clones only, with some absent. The sample consists of about 50,000 clones, 80% to 95% of them appearing once. The sequencing here drew on CD4+ T cells from peripheral blood mononuclear cells, taken after pregnancy. The receptors stem from a female donor with multiple sclerosis, enrolled in a pregnancy study.

This clone occurred once. The chain couples TRBV5-1 to TRBJ2-1, with D unresolved. The CDR3 covers 15 residues. V shed 4 bases and J shed 4 bases, with 15 bases lying between them. CDR1 is SGHRS, CDR2 YFSETQ, per germline. CDR3 bases: TGCGCCAGCAGCACATCTAGGCAGAGGTACAATGAGCAGTTCTTC. Its protein is CASSTSRQRYNEQFF.

The genes are TRBV19 and TRBJ1-5; 8 bases are shared with TRBD1. V trimming: 6 bases; J trimming: 4 bases; junction bases outside the gene matches: 11. The CDR3 length is 16 residues. CDR1 LNHDA and CDR2 SQIVND come from the germline V gene (reference sequence). The CDR3 protein is CASRIRAQGVNQPQHF. The CDR3 coding sequence is TGTGCCAGTAGGATCAGGGCACAGGGGGTTAATCAGCCCCAGCATTTT.

The chain is built from TRBV28 and TRBJ1-2; D uncertain. V was pared by 7 bases and J by 6 bases, with 21 bases between. There are 15 residues in the CDR3. The germline V gene encodes CDR1 MDHEN and CDR2 SYDVKM. The CDR3: CASTPGDSVVDGYTF. CDR3 DNA: TGTGCCAGCACCCCCGGTGACTCAGTAGTGGATGGCTACACCTTC.

The chain combines TRBV16 with TRBJ1-2, with D possibly matching TRBD1 (5 bases). The CDR3 is made up of 14 amino acids. From germline, CDR1 is KGHSY and CDR2 FQNENV. V dropped 2 bases and J dropped 3 bases, with 10 bases sitting between them. The DNA of the CDR3 is TGTGCCAGCAGCCAAAACAGGTTGGACTATGGCTACACCTTC. Protein product: CASSQNRLDYGYTF.

This chain uses TRBV19 with TRBJ1-5; 7 nucleotides match TRBD1. CDR3 size: 15 residues. V lost 5 bases and J lost 4; bases outside the gene matches: 8. Looked up from germline, CDR1 is LNHDA and CDR2 is SQIVND (reference sequence). The chain's CDR3 is CASSFPGGRNQPQHF. CDR3 DNA sequence: TGTGCCAGTAGTTTCCCAGGGGGGCGGAATCAGCCCCAGCATTTT.

The chain employs TRBV19 and TRBJ2-5, with TRBD2 matching 8 bases. V shed 2 bases, J shed 4 bases, and the junction held 6 bases outside the gene matches. CDR3 size: 15 residues. Germline V lookup: CDR1 LNHDA, CDR2 SQIVND (reference sequence). The CDR3 is CASSIPSGSGETQYF. CDR3 nucleotide sequence: TGTGCCAGTAGTATACCCAGCGGGAGTGGAGAGACCCAGTACTTC.

The genes are TRBV7-6 and TRBJ2-1, with TRBD2 matching 7 bases. V shed 0 bases, J shed 10 bases, and the junction held 12 bases outside the gene matches. From germline, CDR1 is SGHVS and CDR2 FNYEAQ. This CDR3 has 16 residues. The CDR3 bases are TGTGCCAGCAGCTTAGCGAGGCGGGAGCAAGGGTCCGAGCAGTTCTTC. Protein sequence: CASSLARREQGSEQFF.

The CDR3 spells CASSRTSGRSDEQFF. Here the CDR3 DNA reads TGTGCCAGCTCGCGGACTAGCGGCCGATCGGATGAGCAGTTCTTC. The gene calls are TRBV18 and TRBJ2-1; 10 nucleotides agree with TRBD2. Germline CDR1 and CDR2: KGHSH and LQKENI. The CDR3 totals 15 residues. V lost 6 bases to trimming and J lost 8 bases; unmatched junction nucleotides: 10.

The rearrangement uses TRBV29-1 and TRBJ2-2; unclear D gene. The V end lost 5 bases, the J end lost 3 bases, and 4 bases lay between the germline ends. CDR3 length: 11 residues. Per germline, CDR1 SQVTM and CDR2 ANQGSEA. This CDR3 reads CSVRDTGELFF. The CDR3 nucleotides read TGCAGCGTTCGTGACACCGGGGAGCTGTTTTTT.

The chain carries TRBV19 and TRBJ2-2, with TRBD2 identical over 8 bases. CDR1 LNHDA and CDR2 SQIVND come from the germline V gene (reference sequence). Trimming took 0 bases from V and 3 from J; bases not matched to a gene: 6. There are 17 residues in the CDR3. The CDR3 sequence is CASSIDPGGRDTGELFF. The CDR3 DNA is TGTGCCAGTAGTATAGACCCGGGGGGGCGAGACACCGGGGAGCTGTTTTTT.

This chain links TRBV18 with TRBJ1-4, with D perhaps matching TRBD1 (5 bases). CDR1 KGHSH and CDR2 LQKENI come from the germline V gene. Trimming left V 3 bases short and J 7 bases short, with 9 bases between. This CDR3 comprises 13 residues. The CDR3 region has the DNA TGTGCCAGCTCACCTCAGGGAGGTGAAAAACTGTTTTTT. Encoded protein: CASSPQGGEKLFF. The variable domain in full, with the rest retrieved from reference TRBV18 and TRBJ1-4, is NAGVMQNPRHLVRRRGQEARLRCSPMKGHSHVYWYRQLPEEGLKFMVYLQKENIIDESGMPKERFSAEFPKEGPSILRIQQVVRGDSAAYFCASSPQGGEKLFFGSGTQLSVL.

The chain uses TRBV7-2 and TRBJ2-3, with 8 bases identical to TRBD2. Germline assignment: CDR1 SGHTA and CDR2 FQGNSA. The trim removed 5 bases at V and 4 bases at J, leaving 11 bases unmatched. The CDR3 has 16 residues. The chain's CDR3 is CASSPSAGGWSDTQYF. The CDR3 DNA reads as TGTGCCAGCAGCCCTAGTGCGGGGGGCTGGTCAGATACGCAGTATTTT.

This chain links TRBV19 with TRBJ1-1, with a tentative D call TRBD1 (5 bases). Trimming stripped 5 bases from V and 8 bases from J, with 18 bases between. This CDR3 is built from 14 residues. The germline V gene has CDR1 LNHDA and CDR2 SQIVND (reference sequence). This CDR3 reads CASSFPGLSAEAFF. The CDR3, as DNA: TGTGCCAGTAGTTTCCCAGGGCTTTCTGCCGAAGCTTTCTTT.

With regard to this clone: One end of the junction is discordant with germline, which a read error may explain. The chain is built from TRBV5-4 and TRBJ2-7; 8 bases align to TRBD2. CDR1 and CDR2 (germline): SGHNT, YYREEE (reference sequence). The CDR3 has 14 amino acids. The CDR3 loop reads CAISFSGNSYEQYF. CDR3 bases: TGTGCCATCAGCTTTAGCGGGAACTCCTACGAGCAGTACTTC. Together with reference TRBV5-4 and TRBJ2-7, the CDR3 gives the full variable domain: ETGVTQSPTHLIKTRGQQVTLRCSSQSGHNTVSWYQQALGQGPQFIFQYYREEENGRGNFPPRFSGLQFPNYSSELNVNALELDDSALYLCAISFSGNSYEQYFGPGTRLTVT.

The V call is TRBV9, the J call TRBJ2-3, with 7 bases matching TRBD1. Trimming cost V 1 base and J 0 bases; bases outside gene matches: 11. The germline V gene has CDR1 SGDLS and CDR2 YYNGEE. The CDR3 has 18 residues. CDR3 DNA sequence: TGTGCCAGCAGCGTATACTCGGGACAGCTTACTAGCACAGATACGCAGTATTTT. Residues: CASSVYSGQLTSTDTQYF.

This chain uses TRBV19 with TRBJ1-1, with unresolved D. The CDR3 runs 14 residues. Germline V gene data show CDR1 as LNHDA and CDR2 as SQIVND (reference sequence). Trimming cost V 1 base and J 3 bases, with 9 bases left between them. The CDR3 spells CASSIGVAYTEAFF. In DNA form, the CDR3 reads TGTGCCAGTAGTATAGGGGTAGCCTACACTGAAGCTTTCTTT.

This chain connects TRBV5-1 to TRBJ2-3; 7 positions match TRBD2. V was pared by 7 bases and J by 6 bases, with 11 bases of the junction left unmatched. Germline V gives CDR1 SGHRS, CDR2 YFSETQ. The CDR3 extends over 14 amino acids. The CDR3 loop is CASQRAGEGDTQYF. The CDR3 nucleotides read TGCGCCAGCCAACGGGCGGGAGAAGGGGATACGCAGTATTTT.

The chain links TRBV7-2 to TRBJ2-3; D not resolved. CDR3 length: 14 residues. The V and J ends lost 4 bases and 1 base respectively, with 9 bases between them. Per germline, CDR1 SGHTA and CDR2 FQGNSA. CDR3 residues: CASSYAAGTDTQYF. The CDR3 DNA reads as TGTGCCAGCAGCTATGCTGCGGGCACAGATACGCAGTATTTT.

This rearrangement joins TRBV28 to TRBJ1-2; 8 bases are shared with TRBD1. V was clipped by 2 bases and J by 4 bases; unmatched bases: 3. CDR3 length equals 14 residues. The germline gives CDR1 MDHEN, CDR2 SYDVKM. CDR3 amino acids: CASSLQGAGYGYTF. In DNA form, the CDR3 reads TGTGCCAGCAGTTTACAGGGGGCTGGCTATGGCTACACCTTC.

The chain carries TRBV19 and TRBJ1-1; D is unclear. CDR3 length equals 15 residues. Germline CDR1 reads LNHDA; CDR2 reads SQIVND (reference sequence). The V gene lost 7 bases and the J gene lost 0 bases, with 15 bases spanning the gap. As DNA, the CDR3 is TGTGCCAGTACCCCCCAGGCCCTGATGAACACTGAAGCTTTCTTT. This encodes CASTPQALMNTEAFF.

The V and J genes are TRBV9 and TRBJ1-2, with TRBD1 identical over 8 bases. This CDR3 comprises 16 residues. In germline, CDR1 is SGDLS, CDR2 YYNGEE. V shed 0 bases, J shed 4 bases, and the junction held 8 bases outside the gene matches. CDR3 in amino acids: CASSVVAGQEFYGYTF. DNA of the CDR3: TGTGCCAGCAGCGTAGTTGCGGGACAGGAATTCTATGGCTACACCTTC. The whole variable domain, filled in from reference TRBV9 and TRBJ1-2, reads DSGVTQTPKHLITATGQRVTLRCSPRSGDLSVYWYQQSLDQGLQFLIQYYNGEERAKGNILERFSAQQFPDLHSELNLSSLELGDSALYFCASSVVAGQEFYGYTFGSGTRLTVV.

The chain links TRBV6-5 to TRBJ2-1; 11 bases are shared with TRBD2. Trimming took 4 bases from V and 10 from J; bases not matched to a gene: 3. Germline V lookup: CDR1 MNHEY, CDR2 SVGAGI. The CDR3 spans 13 residues. This chain's CDR3 is CASSFRTSGEQFF. The CDR3 DNA follows: TGTGCCAGCAGTTTCCGGACTAGCGGGGAGCAGTTCTTC.

This chain joins TRBV7-9 and TRBJ1-4, with D perhaps TRBD1 (5 bases). The CDR3 spans 15 residues. The ends were cut back, 5 bases at V and 5 bases at J, with 15 bases in the middle. Germline lookup yields CDR1 SEHNR and CDR2 FQNEAQ (reference sequence). The CDR3, as DNA: TGTGCCAGCAGCCCGACGACAGTTAGGAATGAAAAACTGTTTTTT. Its protein is CASSPTTVRNEKLFF.

This chain joins TRBV7-9 and TRBJ2-2; D gene uncertain. The CDR3 length is 14 residues. CDR1 SEHNR and CDR2 FQNEAQ come from the germline V gene (reference sequence). V shed 5 bases and J shed 0 bases, with 7 bases lying between them. This CDR3 is CASSPNTNTGELFF. DNA of the CDR3: TGTGCCAGCAGCCCAAACACGAACACCGGGGAGCTGTTTTTT. Based on the CDR3 plus reference TRBV7-9 and TRBJ2-2, the full variable domain is DTGVSQNPRHKITKRGQNVTFRCDPISEHNRLYWYRQTLGQGPEFLTYFQNEAQLEKSRLLSDRFSAERPKGSFSTLEIQRTEQGDSAMYLCASSPNTNTGELFFGEGSRLTVL.

The chain recombines TRBV13 with TRBJ2-2; 9 bases line up with TRBD1. Trimming at V came to 4 bases and at J to 4 bases, leaving 7 bases not matched to a gene. The CDR3 consists of 16 residues. Germline lookup yields CDR1 PRHDT and CDR2 FYEKMQ (reference sequence). CDR3 sequence: CASSWRQGEITGELFF. The DNA of the CDR3 is TGTGCCAGCAGCTGGCGACAGGGGGAAATCACCGGGGAGCTGTTTTTT.

In this sample, this clone turned up a few times. The rearrangement joins TRBV28 to TRBJ1-5; D gene uncertain. Trimming removed 7 bases at V and 5 bases at J, with 9 bases between. This CDR3 has 12 residues. Germline V lookup: CDR1 MDHEN, CDR2 SYDVKM. As DNA, the CDR3 is TGTGCCAGCACTACGATAGATCAGCCCCAGCATTTT. Translating gives CASTTIDQPQHF.